The clone carrying this T cell receptor (beta chain) was seen only a few times. Its matching antigen is unknown. The sample is drawn from a study of cytomegalovirus exposure and HLA in healthy donors. Study conclusions and caveats: Cytomegalovirus association was listed for about 170 TCR beta chains. Later analysis found that TCR beta chains associated with HLA were more clonally expanded than other, equally common chains.

CDR1 is MNHNS, CDR2 SASEGT, per germline. The J segment lost 4 bases and the V segment lost 6 bases, leaving 5 bases of the junction unmatched. The CDR3 extends over 15 amino acids. The PCR ran on 60 Vbeta and 13 Jbeta primers. TCRdb keeps only in-frame clones here, not all; method: immunoSEQ multiplex PCR. Of some 96,000 clones detected, 64% appear once; the ten largest clones hold roughly 3.2%. This receptor was obtained from a man between 60 and 75 years old in good health and CMV-seronegative. V is TRBV6-1 and J is TRBJ2-1; TRBD2 matches 11 bases. Specimen: PBMCs. CDR3 coding DNA: TGTGCCAGCAGGACCGGGACTAGCGGATACAATGAGCAGTTCTTC. It translates to CASRTGTSGYNEQFF.